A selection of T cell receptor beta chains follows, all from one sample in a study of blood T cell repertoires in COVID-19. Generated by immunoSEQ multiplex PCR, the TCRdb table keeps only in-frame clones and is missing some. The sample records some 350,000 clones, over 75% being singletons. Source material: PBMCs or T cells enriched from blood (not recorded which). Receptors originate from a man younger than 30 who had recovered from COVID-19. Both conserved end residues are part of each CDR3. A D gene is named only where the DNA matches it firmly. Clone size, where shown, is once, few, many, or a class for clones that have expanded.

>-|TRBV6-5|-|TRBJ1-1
TGTGCCAGCAGTTACTCTCTTATGAACACTGAAGCTTTCTTT
CASSYSLMNTEAFF
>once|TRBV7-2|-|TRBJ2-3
TGTGCCAGCAGCAGAAGAGGTCCAGATACGCAGTATTTT
CASSRRGPDTQYF
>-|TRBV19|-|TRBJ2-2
TGTGCCAGTAGTAAGCCGGGACTCGCGAACACCGGGGAGCTGTTTTTT
CASSKPGLANTGELFF
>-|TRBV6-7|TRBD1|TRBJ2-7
TGTGCCAGCAGTCCCACGGCCGGCCGGACAGGACCCTACGAGCAGTACTTC
CASSPTAGRTGPYEQYF
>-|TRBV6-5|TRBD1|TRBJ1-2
TGTGCCAGCACCTTGGACAGGGAATATGGCTACACCTTC
CASTLDREYGYTF
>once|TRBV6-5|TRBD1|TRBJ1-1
TGTGCCAGCAGTTCTGGACAGGGAAGCACTGAAGCTTTCTTT
CASSSGQGSTEAFF
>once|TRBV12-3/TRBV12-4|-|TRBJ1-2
TGTGCCAGCAGACAGGAGACCTACTATGGCTACACCTTC
CASRQETYYGYTF
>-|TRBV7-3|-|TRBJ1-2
TGTGCCAGCAGCTTGTCACAGGGTTCCTATGGCTACACCTTC
CASSLSQGSYGYTF
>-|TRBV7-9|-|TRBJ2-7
TGTGCCAGCAGAGGCCAGGGGTTTAACTACGAGCAGTACTTC
CASRGQGFNYEQYF
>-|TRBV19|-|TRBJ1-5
TGTGCCAGTAGCCTCCGCGTACCGACTGGAAATCAGCCCCAGCATTTT
CASSLRVPTGNQPQHF
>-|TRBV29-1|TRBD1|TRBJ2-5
TGCAGCGTTGCCAGGGGGCAGGGAGAGACCCAGTACTTC
CSVARGQGETQYF
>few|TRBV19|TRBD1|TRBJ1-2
TGTGCCAGTAGTACAACCCGACAGGGCCCCCTGCGTGGCTACACCTTC
CASSTTRQGPLRGYTF
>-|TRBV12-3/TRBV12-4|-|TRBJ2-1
TGTGCCAGCAGTTTGAGGAATGAGCAGTTCTTC
CASSLRNEQFF
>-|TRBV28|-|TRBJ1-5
TGTGCCACCAGCGGTCGGGAGAAGCCCCAGCATTTT
CATSGREKPQHF
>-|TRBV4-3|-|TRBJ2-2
TGCGCCAGCAGCCAAGACCGAGAGGTGTTTTTT
CASSQDREVFF
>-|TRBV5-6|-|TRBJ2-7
TGTGCCAGCAGAAATATTTTCTCCTACGAGCAGTACTTC
CASRNIFSYEQYF
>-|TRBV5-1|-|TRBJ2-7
TGCGCCAGCAGCTCCTGGTTGGAGACCCGCTCCTACGAGCAGTACTTC
CASSSWLETRSYEQYF
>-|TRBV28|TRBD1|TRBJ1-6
TGTGCCAGCAGTCCCGGGGAACCGGGACAGGGGGCAAGAAATTCACCCCTCCACTTT
CASSPGEPGQGARNSPLHF
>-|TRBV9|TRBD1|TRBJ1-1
TGTGCCAGCAGCGTATCACCGGGACAGGGATTTACTGAAGCTTTCTTT
CASSVSPGQGFTEAFF
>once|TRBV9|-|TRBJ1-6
TGTGCCAGCAGCCCATCGACGGGGAATTCACCCCTCCACTTT
CASSPSTGNSPLHF
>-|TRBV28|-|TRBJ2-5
TGTGCCAGCAGTTTAGCCCCTGGAGGGTTCGGAAGTGAGACCCAGTACTTC
CASSLAPGGFGSETQYF
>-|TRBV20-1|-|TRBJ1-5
TGCAGTGCTAGTGATGAGACGGAGGGGTTTCAGCCCCAGCATTTT
CSASDETEGFQPQHF
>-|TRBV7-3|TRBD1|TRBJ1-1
TGTGCCAGCAGCGCCCGACAGGGGGGCACTGAAGCTTTCTTT
CASSARQGGTEAFF
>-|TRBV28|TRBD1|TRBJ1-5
TGTGCCAGCCGACAAGGGGACAGGGGTGATCAGCCCCAGCATTTT
CASRQGDRGDQPQHF
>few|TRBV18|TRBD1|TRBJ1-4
TGTGCCAGCTCACCCTTGACAGGGGATAATGAAAAACTGTTTTTT
CASSPLTGDNEKLFF
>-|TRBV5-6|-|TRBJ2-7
TGTGCCAGCAGCGCGAGTTCTCACGAGCAGTACTTC
CASSASSHEQYF
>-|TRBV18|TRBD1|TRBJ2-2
TGTGCCAGCTCACCACCGACAGGGGGAAACACCGGGGAGCTGTTTTTT
CASSPPTGGNTGELFF
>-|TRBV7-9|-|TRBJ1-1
TGTGCCAGCAGCTCCAACACGCCTGAAGCTTTCTTT
CASSSNTPEAFF
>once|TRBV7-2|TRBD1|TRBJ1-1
TGTGCCAGCAGCCGGGACAGGTCGAACACTGAAGCTTTCTTT
CASSRDRSNTEAFF
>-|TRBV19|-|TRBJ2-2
TGTGCCAGTAGTATAGATCTCCCGAGGGCCACAAACACCGGGGAGCTGTTTTTT
CASSIDLPRATNTGELFF
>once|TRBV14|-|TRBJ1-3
TGTGCCAGCAGCCACAACCTTTGGGGGGCTGGAAACACCATATATTTT
CASSHNLWGAGNTIYF
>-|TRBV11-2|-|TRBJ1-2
TGTGCCAGCAGCTTAAGCGACAGCTATCCCAGCTATGGCTACACCTTC
CASSLSDSYPSYGYTF
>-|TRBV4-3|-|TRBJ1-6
TGCGCCAGCAGCCAAGCGGGCAGGGTAGGCTCACCCCTCCACTTT
CASSQAGRVGSPLHF
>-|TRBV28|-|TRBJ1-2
TGTGCCAGCAGTTTACCGGGACACCCTAACTATGGCTACACCTTC
CASSLPGHPNYGYTF
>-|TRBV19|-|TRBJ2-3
TGTGCCAGTAGTATGGTGGCCAGCACAGATACGCAGTATTTT
CASSMVASTDTQYF
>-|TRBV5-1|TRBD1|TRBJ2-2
TGCGCCAGCCGGGGGGACAGGGGGCCGAACACCGGGGAGCTGTTTTTT
CASRGDRGPNTGELFF
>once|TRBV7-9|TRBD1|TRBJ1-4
TGTGCCAGCAGCCCTTCGACAGGGGGCGATGAAAAACTGTTTTTT
CASSPSTGGDEKLFF
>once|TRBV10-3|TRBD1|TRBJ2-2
TGTGCCATCAGAATAGACAGGGCGAACACCGGGGAGCTGTTTTTT
CAIRIDRANTGELFF
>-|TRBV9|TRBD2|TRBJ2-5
TGTGCCAGCAGCGAGGCGGGGGGCCTCGGGCAAGAGACCCAGTACTTC
CASSEAGGLGQETQYF
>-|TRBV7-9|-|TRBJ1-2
TGTGCCAGCAGCTCAGATCGGAGGGGCAACTATGGCTACACCTTC
CASSSDRRGNYGYTF
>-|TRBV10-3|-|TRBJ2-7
TGTGCCATCAGTGGCACGGGGGACAGATTAGCCTACGAGCAGTACTTC
CAISGTGDRLAYEQYF
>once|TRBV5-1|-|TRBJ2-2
TGCGCCAGCAGCTTGCTAGCGTTGAGCACCGGGGAGCTGTTTTTT
CASSLLALSTGELFF
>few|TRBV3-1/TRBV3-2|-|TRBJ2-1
TGTGCCAGCAGCCAAGATTACGGCGGCCCCTCCTACAATGAGCAGTTCTTC
CASSQDYGGPSYNEQFF
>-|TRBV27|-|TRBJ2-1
TGTGCCAGCAGGAGGCAGGGGGGTGGCGATGAGCAGTTCTTC
CASRRQGGGDEQFF
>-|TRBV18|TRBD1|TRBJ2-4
TGTGCCAGCTCCCTCCGAGGGGGCGAAAACATTCAGTACTTC
CASSLRGGENIQYF
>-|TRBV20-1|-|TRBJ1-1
TGCAGTGCTAGATCCGGGACTGAAGCTTTCTTT
CSARSGTEAFF
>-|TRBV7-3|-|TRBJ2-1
TGTGCCAGCAGCCCAGGCGTGGCCCACTCCTACAATGAGCAGTTCTTC
CASSPGVAHSYNEQFF
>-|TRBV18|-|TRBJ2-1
TGTGCCAGCTCTTTTGACAGTTACAATGAGCAGTTCTTC
CASSFDSYNEQFF
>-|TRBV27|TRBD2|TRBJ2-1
TGTGCCAGCAGTTTCCTCCCCCCGACTAGCGGGGATGAGCAGTTCTTC
CASSFLPPTSGDEQFF
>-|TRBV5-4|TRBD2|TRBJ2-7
TGTGCCAGCAGCTTGCGGACTCTAGCGGGGAACGAGCAGTACTTC
CASSLRTLAGNEQYF
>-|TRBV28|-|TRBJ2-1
TGTGCCAGCAGTTTATGGGCGCCCCGGGGGCAGTTCTTC
CASSLWAPRGQFF
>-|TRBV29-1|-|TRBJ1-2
TGCAGCGTTGAAGAGATGACAGGCTATGGCTACACCTTC
CSVEEMTGYGYTF
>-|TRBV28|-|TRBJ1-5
TGTGCCAGCAGCCGGGACATTAAATCTCGATTTCAGCCCCAGCATTTT
CASSRDIKSRFQPQHF
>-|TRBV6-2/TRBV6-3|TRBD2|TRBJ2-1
TGTGCCAGCAGTTACCTAGCGGGAAAATACAATGAGCAGTTCTTC
CASSYLAGKYNEQFF
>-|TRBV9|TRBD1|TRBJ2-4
TGTGCCAGCAGCGTAGCAGGACAGGGGAAAAACATTCAGTACTTC
CASSVAGQGKNIQYF